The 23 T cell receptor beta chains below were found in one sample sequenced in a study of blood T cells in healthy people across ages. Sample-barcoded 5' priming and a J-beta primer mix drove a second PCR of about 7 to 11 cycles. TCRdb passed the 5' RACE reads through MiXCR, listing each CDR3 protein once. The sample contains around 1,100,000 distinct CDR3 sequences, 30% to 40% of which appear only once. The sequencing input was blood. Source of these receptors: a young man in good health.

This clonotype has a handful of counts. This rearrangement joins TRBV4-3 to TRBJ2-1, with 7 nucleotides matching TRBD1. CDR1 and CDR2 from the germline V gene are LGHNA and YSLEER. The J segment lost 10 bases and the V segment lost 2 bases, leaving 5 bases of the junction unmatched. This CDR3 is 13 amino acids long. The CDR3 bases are TGCGCCAGCAGCCAAACCCGAGGGGGCGAGCAGTTCTTC. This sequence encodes CASSQTRGGEQFF.

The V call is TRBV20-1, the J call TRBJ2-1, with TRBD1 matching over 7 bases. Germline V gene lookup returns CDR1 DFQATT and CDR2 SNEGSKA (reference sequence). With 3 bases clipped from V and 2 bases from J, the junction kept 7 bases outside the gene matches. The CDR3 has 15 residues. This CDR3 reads CSASQVGTAYNEQFF. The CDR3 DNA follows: TGCAGTGCTAGCCAAGTCGGGACAGCCTACAATGAGCAGTTCTTC.

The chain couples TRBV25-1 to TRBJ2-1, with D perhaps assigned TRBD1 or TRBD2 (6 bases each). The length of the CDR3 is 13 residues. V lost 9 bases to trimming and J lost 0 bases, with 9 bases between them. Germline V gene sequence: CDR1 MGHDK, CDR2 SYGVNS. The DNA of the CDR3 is TGTGCCAGTTCGGGGGCCTCCTACAATGAGCAGTTCTTC. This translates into CASSGASYNEQFF.

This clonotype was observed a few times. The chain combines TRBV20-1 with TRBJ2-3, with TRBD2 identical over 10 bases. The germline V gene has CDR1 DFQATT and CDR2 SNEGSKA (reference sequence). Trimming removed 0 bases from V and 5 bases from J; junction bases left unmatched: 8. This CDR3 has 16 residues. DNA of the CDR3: TGCAGTGCTAGAGATAGGAGTAGCGGGGGGTTAGATACGCAGTATTTT. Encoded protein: CSARDRSSGGLDTQYF.

In nucleotides, the CDR3 is TGTGCCAGCACCCGGGACGGCAAAAATTCACCCCTCCACTTT. Its translation is CASTRDGKNSPLHF. The chain employs TRBV6-6 and TRBJ1-6, with D possibly TRBD1 on 5 matching bases. The V and J ends lost 7 bases and 7 bases respectively, with 14 bases between them. The CDR3 is made up of 14 amino acids. From germline, CDR1 is MNHNY and CDR2 SVGAGI (reference sequence).

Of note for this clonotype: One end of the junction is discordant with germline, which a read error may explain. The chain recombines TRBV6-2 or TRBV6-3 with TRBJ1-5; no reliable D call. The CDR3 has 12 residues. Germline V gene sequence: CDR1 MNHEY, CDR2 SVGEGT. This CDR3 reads CASSEPRQPRHF. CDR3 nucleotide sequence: TGTGCCAGCAGTGAACCTAGGCAGCCCCGGCATTTT.

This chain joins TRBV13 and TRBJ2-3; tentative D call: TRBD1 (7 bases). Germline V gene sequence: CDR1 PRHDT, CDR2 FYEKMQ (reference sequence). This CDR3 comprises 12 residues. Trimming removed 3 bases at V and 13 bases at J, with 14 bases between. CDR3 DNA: TGTGCCAGCAGCTTGGAGGGGGCTAAGAAGTATTTT. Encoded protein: CASSLEGAKKYF.

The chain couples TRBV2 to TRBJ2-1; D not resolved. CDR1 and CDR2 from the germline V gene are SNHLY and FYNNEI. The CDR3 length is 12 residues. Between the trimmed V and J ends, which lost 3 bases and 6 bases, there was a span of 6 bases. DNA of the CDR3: TGTGCCAGCAGTGAGATACGCAATGAGCAGTTCTTC. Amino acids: CASSEIRNEQFF.

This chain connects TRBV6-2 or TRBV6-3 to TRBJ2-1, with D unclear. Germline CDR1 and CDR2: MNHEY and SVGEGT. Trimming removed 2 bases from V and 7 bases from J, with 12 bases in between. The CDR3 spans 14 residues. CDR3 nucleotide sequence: TGTGCCAGCAGTTACCCCGCTAGGTCTAATGAGCAGTTCTTC. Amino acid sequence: CASSYPARSNEQFF.

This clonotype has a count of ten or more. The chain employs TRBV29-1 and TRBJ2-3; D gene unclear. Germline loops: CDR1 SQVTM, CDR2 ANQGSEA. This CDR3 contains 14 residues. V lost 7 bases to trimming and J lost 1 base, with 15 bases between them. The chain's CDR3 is CSGRSPGGTDTQYF. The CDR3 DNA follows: TGCAGCGGGAGAAGCCCTGGAGGCACAGATACGCAGTATTTT.

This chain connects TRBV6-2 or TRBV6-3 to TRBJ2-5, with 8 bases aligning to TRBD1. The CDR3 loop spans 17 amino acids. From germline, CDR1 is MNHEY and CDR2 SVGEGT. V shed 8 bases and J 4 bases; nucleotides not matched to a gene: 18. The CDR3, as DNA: TGTGCCAGCCAGAGCATCAGGGGGCCGTCTTTCGGAGAGACCCAGTACTTC. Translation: CASQSIRGPSFGETQYF.

CDR3 loop: CASSLAFLVGQGMNTEAFF. The CDR3 region has the DNA TGCGCCAGCAGCTTGGCTTTCTTAGTAGGCCAGGGGATGAACACTGAAGCTTTCTTT. The chain combines TRBV5-1 with TRBJ1-1; D is possibly TRBD1 (6 bases). V shed 0 bases and J shed 0 bases, with 21 bases lying between them. The germline V gene has CDR1 SGHRS and CDR2 YFSETQ. The CDR3 contains 19 residues.

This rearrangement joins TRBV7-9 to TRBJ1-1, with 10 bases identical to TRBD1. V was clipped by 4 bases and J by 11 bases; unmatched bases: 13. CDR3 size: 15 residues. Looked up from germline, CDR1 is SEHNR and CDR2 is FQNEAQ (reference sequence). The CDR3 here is CASSSYPGQGIRAFF. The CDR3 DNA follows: TGTGCCAGCAGCTCATATCCGGGACAGGGGATTCGGGCTTTCTTT.

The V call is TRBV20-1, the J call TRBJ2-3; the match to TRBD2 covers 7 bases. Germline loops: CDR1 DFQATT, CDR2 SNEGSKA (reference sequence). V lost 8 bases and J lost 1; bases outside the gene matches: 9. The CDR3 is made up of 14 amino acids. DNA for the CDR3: TGCAGTCGGGGGGAGCGGGGACGCACAGATACGCAGTATTTT. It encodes CSRGERGRTDTQYF.

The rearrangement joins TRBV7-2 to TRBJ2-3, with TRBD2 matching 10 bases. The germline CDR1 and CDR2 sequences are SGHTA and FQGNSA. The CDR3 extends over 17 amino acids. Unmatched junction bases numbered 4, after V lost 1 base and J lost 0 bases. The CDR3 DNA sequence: TGTGCCAGCAGCTTAGATAGCGGGGGGTCTAGCACAGATACGCAGTATTTT. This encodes CASSLDSGGSSTDTQYF.

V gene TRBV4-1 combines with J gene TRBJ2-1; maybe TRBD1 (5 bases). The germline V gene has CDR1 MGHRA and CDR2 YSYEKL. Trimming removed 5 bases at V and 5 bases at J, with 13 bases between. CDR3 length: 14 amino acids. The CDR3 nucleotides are TGCGCCAGCAGCATACAGGCGATCGACAATGAGCAGTTCTTC. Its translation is CASSIQAIDNEQFF.

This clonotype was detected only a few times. The CDR3 region has the DNA TGTGCCAGCAGCGTCACCCACAGTAATGAAAAACTGTTTTTT. This sequence encodes CASSVTHSNEKLFF. This chain uses TRBV7-2 with TRBJ1-4; D ambiguous. Germline V gives CDR1 SGHTA, CDR2 FQGNSA. Trimming left V 5 bases short and J 4 bases short, with 11 bases between. This CDR3 is built from 14 residues.

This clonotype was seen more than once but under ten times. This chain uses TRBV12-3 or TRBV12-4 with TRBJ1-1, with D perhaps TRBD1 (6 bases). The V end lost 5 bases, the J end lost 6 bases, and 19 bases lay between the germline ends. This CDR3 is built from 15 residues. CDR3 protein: CASSTLTGMVSEAFF. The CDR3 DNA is TGTGCCAGCAGTACCCTAACAGGGATGGTCTCTGAAGCTTTCTTT.

The CDR3 reads CASMRRVRTEAFF. The CDR3 nucleotides are TGTGCCAGCATGAGGCGGGTGAGGACTGAAGCTTTCTTT. The chain recombines TRBV6-5 with TRBJ1-1; D remains unclear. From germline, CDR1 is MNHEY and CDR2 SVGAGI. The CDR3 is 13 residues long. V dropped 7 bases and J dropped 5 bases, with 14 bases sitting between them.

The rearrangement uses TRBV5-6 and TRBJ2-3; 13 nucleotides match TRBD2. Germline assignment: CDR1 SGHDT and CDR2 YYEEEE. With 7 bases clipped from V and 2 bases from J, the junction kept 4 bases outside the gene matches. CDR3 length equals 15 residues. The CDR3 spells CASGTSGAITDTQYF. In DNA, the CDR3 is TGTGCCAGCGGGACTAGCGGGGCGATCACAGATACGCAGTATTTT.

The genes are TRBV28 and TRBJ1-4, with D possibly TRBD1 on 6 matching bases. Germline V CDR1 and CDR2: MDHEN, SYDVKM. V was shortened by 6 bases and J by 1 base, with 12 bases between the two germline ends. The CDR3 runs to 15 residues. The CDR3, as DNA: TGTGCCAGCAGGGACAGTACAAGAACTAATGAAAAACTGTTTTTT. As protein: CASRDSTRTNEKLFF.

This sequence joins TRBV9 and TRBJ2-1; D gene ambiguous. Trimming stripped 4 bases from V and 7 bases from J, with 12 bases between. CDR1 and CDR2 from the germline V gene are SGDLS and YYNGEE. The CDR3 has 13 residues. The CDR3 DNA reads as TGTGCCAGCAGCCCCCATGGAGTTAATGAGCAGTTCTTC. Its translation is CASSPHGVNEQFF.

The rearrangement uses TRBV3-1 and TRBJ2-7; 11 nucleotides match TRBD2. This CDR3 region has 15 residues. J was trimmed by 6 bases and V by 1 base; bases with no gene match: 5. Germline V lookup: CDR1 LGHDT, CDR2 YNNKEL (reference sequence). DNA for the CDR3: TGTGCCAGCAGCCAAGGCGCCGGACTAGCGGGCGAGCAGTACTTC. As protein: CASSQGAGLAGEQYF.